Here is one T cell receptor beta chain with its context. These data originate in a study of blood T cell repertoires in COVID-19. Profiled with immunoSEQ multiplex PCR; TCRdb holds only in-frame clones, not every one. Here the sample spans roughly 440,000 clones, approximately 88% being singletons. The germline gives CDR1 KGHSH, CDR2 LQKENI. V was trimmed by 2 bases and J by 5 bases, leaving 12 bases between them. The CDR3 length is 15 residues. V gene TRBV18 combines with J gene TRBJ2-2; the D gene is possibly TRBD1 (5 bases). Sequencing input: peripheral blood. The TCR originated in a woman aged 50 to 60 with COVID-19, enrolled during active disease. CDR3 sequence (DNA): TGTGCCAGCTCACCAGTGCCAGGGAATACCGGGGAGCTGTTTTTT. Translated: CASSPVPGNTGELFF.